These 9 T cell receptor beta chains share one sample of origin, sequenced in a study of shared clonotypes between healthy human individuals (TCRdb year 2020). The library came from the immunoSEQ multiplex PCR assay. TCRdb obtained this table from immuneACCESS and retained in-frame rearrangements with V and J assigned. These tables miss some clones; where compared with another copy, unresolved V genes account for less than half of the shortfall, and the remainder is unexplained. The sample yields millions of clones; over 85% were counted once. 0.1% to 0.15% of the sample goes to the ten largest clones. The sequencing sample was made of naive CD4+ T cells sorted from blood. This specimen's cell subset or site label, per the study, means: CD45RA+ positively selected. These receptors were obtained from a man younger than 30 in good health.

The chain joins TRBV4-1 to TRBJ2-5; D unclear. The V end lost 1 base, the J end lost 4 bases, and 7 bases lay between the germline ends. The V gene's germline CDR1 is MGHRA and CDR2 YSYEKL. CDR3 length equals 13 residues. The CDR3: CASSQVRLETQYF. CDR3 sequence (DNA): TGCGCCAGCAGCCAAGTGAGACTAGAGACCCAGTACTTC.

This chain uses TRBV19 with TRBJ2-7, with a weak D call TRBD2 (6 bases). The CDR3 length is 13 residues. The germline CDR1 and CDR2 sequences are LNHDA and SQIVND (reference sequence). Trimming took 8 bases from V and 0 from J, leaving 11 bases between them. The CDR3 sequence: CASGGTVSYEQYF. The CDR3 DNA reads as TGTGCCAGTGGAGGGACGGTCTCCTACGAGCAGTACTTC.

The chain links TRBV11-3 to TRBJ2-7; D might be TRBD2 (5 bases). The germline V and J ends were trimmed by 5 bases and 3 bases, with 11 bases remaining between them. The CDR3 consists of 13 residues. Germline V gene sequence: CDR1 SGHNT, CDR2 YENEEA. The CDR3 coding sequence is TGTGCCAGCAGCGCGGACTGGGGCTACGAGCAGTACTTC. Translation gives CASSADWGYEQYF.

The V and J genes are TRBV4-1 and TRBJ2-7; 7 nucleotides line up with TRBD2. The CDR3 extends over 14 amino acids. J gave up 3 bases and V 1 base, and 3 bases lay outside the gene matches. Germline V lookup: CDR1 MGHRA, CDR2 YSYEKL. The CDR3 loop is CASSQGLAYYEQYF. CDR3 coding DNA: TGCGCCAGCAGCCAAGGACTAGCCTACTACGAGCAGTACTTC.

The chain couples TRBV19 to TRBJ1-4, with a weak D call TRBD1 (5 bases). Trimming removed 1 base at V and 8 bases at J, with 14 bases between. CDR3 length: 15 residues. Germline V CDR1 and CDR2: LNHDA, SQIVND (reference sequence). The CDR3 DNA sequence: TGTGCCAGTAGTATAGCGGAGGGGATAGGGGAAAAACTGTTTTTT. Amino acids: CASSIAEGIGEKLFF.

The J gene is TRBJ2-5, the V gene TRBV29-1; D remains unclear. Germline lookup yields CDR1 SQVTM and CDR2 ANQGSEA. The CDR3 has 14 residues. Between the trimmed V and J ends, which lost 3 bases and 1 base, there was a span of 12 bases. The CDR3 DNA reads TGCAGCGTTGAGGGTCCAAATACCCAAGAGACCCAGTACTTC. This gives the protein CSVEGPNTQETQYF.

The V gene is TRBV9, the J gene TRBJ2-3; 7 bases match TRBD1. CDR3 length: 16 residues. The V segment lost 4 bases and the J segment 1 base; nucleotides outside the gene matches: 9. CDR1 SGDLS and CDR2 YYNGEE come from the germline V gene. The CDR3 sequence: CASSRRQGVGTDTQYF. The CDR3 region has the DNA TGTGCCAGCAGCAGACGACAGGGAGTCGGCACAGATACGCAGTATTTT.

This chain joins TRBV15 and TRBJ1-1; the D gene is possibly TRBD1 (6 bases). CDR1 is LNHNV, CDR2 YYDKDF, per germline (reference sequence). The V and J ends lost 0 bases and 1 base respectively, with 12 bases between them. The CDR3 totals 16 residues. CDR3 nucleotides: TGTGCCACCAGCAGAGATCAGGGGACCCAGAACACTGAAGCTTTCTTT. Encoded protein: CATSRDQGTQNTEAFF.

The chain combines TRBV19 with TRBJ2-7; TRBD1 or TRBD2 may be the D gene (5 bases each). V lost 5 bases to trimming and J lost 2 bases, with 16 bases between them. The CDR3 runs 15 residues. CDR1 and CDR2 from the germline V gene are LNHDA and SQIVND (reference sequence). This CDR3 is CASSVTRDPPYEQYF. In DNA, the CDR3 is TGTGCCAGTAGTGTCACCCGGGACCCTCCCTACGAGCAGTACTTC. Filled out from reference TRBV19 and TRBJ2-7, the complete variable domain reads DGGITQSPKYLFRKEGQNVTLSCEQNLNHDAMYWYRQDPGQGLRLIYYSQIVNDFQKGDIAEGYSVSREKKESFPLTVTSAQKNPTAFYLCASSVTRDPPYEQYFGPGTRLTVT.